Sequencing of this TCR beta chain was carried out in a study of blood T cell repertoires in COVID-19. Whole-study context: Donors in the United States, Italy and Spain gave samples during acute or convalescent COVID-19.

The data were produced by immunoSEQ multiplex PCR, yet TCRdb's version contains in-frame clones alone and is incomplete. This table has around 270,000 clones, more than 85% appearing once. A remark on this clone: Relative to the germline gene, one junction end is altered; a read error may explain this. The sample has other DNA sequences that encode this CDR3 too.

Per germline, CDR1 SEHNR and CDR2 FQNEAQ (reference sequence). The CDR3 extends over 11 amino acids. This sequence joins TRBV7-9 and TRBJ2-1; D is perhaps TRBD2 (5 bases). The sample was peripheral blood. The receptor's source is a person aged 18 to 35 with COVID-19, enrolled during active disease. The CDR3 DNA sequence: TGTGCCAGCAGCCTAGCCGATGAGCAGTTCTTC. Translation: CASSLADEQFF. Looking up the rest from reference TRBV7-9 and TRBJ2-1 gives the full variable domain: DTGVSQNPRHKITKRGQNVTFRCDPISEHNRLYWYRQTLGQGPEFLTYFQNEAQLEKSRLLSDRFSAERPKGSFSTLEIQRTEQGDSAMYLCASSLADEQFFGPGTRLTVL.